This is a list of T cell receptor beta chains from one sample in a study of cytomegalovirus exposure and HLA in healthy donors. Libraries were prepared by immunoSEQ multiplex PCR; TCRdb keeps only in-frame clonotypes and omits some of them. The sample holds 180,000 or so clones, 75% to 85% seen once. Specimen: PBMCs. These receptors came from a woman younger than 35 in good health and CMV-seropositive. The CDR3 runs from the conserved cysteine through the conserved F or W. The order of the fields is CDR3 length, V gene, clone size, CDR3 protein. For some rows the clone size is stated as once, few or many, or as a class when expanded; others skip it.

>12|TRBV5-4|once
CASSFGQGEAFF
>10|TRBV30|-
CASGQKGQFF
>16|TRBV4-1|-
CASSQGLAGASGEQFF
>10|TRBV6-1|-
CASRRETQYF
>12|TRBV5-6|few
CASSSFWTGAFF
>14|TRBV7-6|-
CASSPDRSTGELFF
>13|TRBV18|-
CASSYGVGETQYF
>16|TRBV5-1|few
CASSGRTGVLNTEAFF
>16|TRBV27|-
CASSLYPDTARDEQYF
>21|TRBV9|few
CASSVVFGEGFGSLNTDTQYF
>13|TRBV6-5|-
CATRDSTRGELFF
>13|TRBV28|-
CASSPPGQGSEYF
>15|TRBV21-1|-
CASSLTGWSNQPQHF
>16|TRBV25-1|few
CASSEFGASGAYEQYF
>16|TRBV4-3|-
CASSQGRTSPNTEAFF
>17|TRBV11-2|-
CASSLGRRWELDYGYTF
>16|TRBV5-6|-
CASSFIFAASMGEAFF
>13|TRBV7-6|-
CASSGQGTYEQYF
>15|TRBV6-5|-
CASSYERGNQETQYF
>13|TRBV2|once
CASSVMSVDTQYF
>16|TRBV7-8|-
CASSLARGPANYGYTF
>17|TRBV11-1|few
CASSLPRSGGASYEQYF
>14|TRBV28|-
CASSLVGGPYEQYF
>14|TRBV4-1|-
CASSHLTKNTEAFF
>16|TRBV15|-
CATSRDPGGANEKLFF